These 14 T cell receptor beta chains originate from one sample sequenced in a study of OX40 agonist ivuxolimab in advanced cancers. Assay used: immunoSEQ multiplex PCR; TCRdb lists only in-frame clones, some missing. This sample has about 66,000 clones, with around 90% found just once. This material consisted of CD4+ or CD8+ T cells sorted from blood, taken in a trial of the OX40 agonist ivuxolimab. These receptors came from an adult with an advanced solid tumor such as melanoma, head and neck, liver or kidney cancer.

The chain recombines TRBV18 with TRBJ2-2; 9 nucleotides agree with TRBD2. The CDR3 is made up of 17 amino acids. Unmatched junction bases numbered 6, after V lost 0 bases and J lost 4 bases. The germline V gene encodes CDR1 KGHSH and CDR2 LQKENI. The CDR3 sequence: CASSPPGGLALTGELFF. The CDR3 DNA is TGTGCCAGCTCACCACCGGGGGGACTAGCTCTCACCGGGGAGCTGTTTTTT.

This clone has a single count. A read error may produce the germline difference seen at one junction end. The chain has TRBV7-7 and TRBJ2-5; 7 bases are a match to TRBD2. CDR1 SSHAT and CDR2 FNYEAQ come from the germline V gene (reference sequence). This CDR3 is 14 amino acids long. Here the CDR3 reads CASSLVGREETQYF. CDR3 DNA: TGTGCTAGCAGCTTAGTCGGGCGGGAGGAGACCCAGTACTTC.

The chain is built from TRBV5-1 and TRBJ1-2; weak D call: TRBD1 (5 bases). Germline V gene lookup returns CDR1 SGHRS and CDR2 YFSETQ. CDR3 length equals 13 residues. The V end was cut by 2 bases, the J end by 2 bases, with 7 bases between. The CDR3 region has the DNA TGCGCCAGCAGCTTTGACAGAAACTATGGCTACACCTTC. This encodes CASSFDRNYGYTF. Based on the CDR3 plus reference TRBV5-1 and TRBJ1-2, the full variable domain is KAGVTQTPRYLIKTRGQQVTLSCSPISGHRSVSWYQQTPGQGLQFLFEYFSETQRNKGNFPGRFSGRQFSNSRSEMNVSTLELGDSALYLCASSFDRNYGYTFGSGTRLTVV.

The V call is TRBV6-5, the J call TRBJ1-1; possible D gene TRBD1, 6 bases. Trimming removed 6 bases from V and 1 base from J, with 12 bases in between. The germline CDR1 and CDR2 sequences are MNHEY and SVGAGI. CDR3 size: 14 residues. In DNA form, the CDR3 reads TGTGCCAGCAGGAGGCCAGGGGCGAACACTGAAGCTTTCTTT. Protein: CASRRPGANTEAFF.

The chain links TRBV6-5 to TRBJ1-3; no definite D call. The CDR3 is made up of 13 amino acids. Germline V lookup: CDR1 MNHEY, CDR2 SVGAGI. Trimming removed 7 bases at V and 3 bases at J, with 10 bases between. The DNA for the CDR3 is TGTGCCAGCAAAGAGGGTGGTGGAAACACCATATATTTT. It specifies CASKEGGGNTIYF.

The chain is built from TRBV6-1 and TRBJ1-3; 8 bases line up with TRBD1. Germline V lookup: CDR1 MNHNS, CDR2 SASEGT. J gave up 2 bases and V 7 bases, and 7 bases lay outside the gene matches. The CDR3 has 15 amino acids. The CDR3: CASTYKTGAGNTIYF. Written as DNA, the CDR3 is TGTGCCAGCACCTACAAGACAGGGGCTGGAAACACCATATATTTT.

This clone occurred a few times. The V gene is TRBV19, the J gene TRBJ1-2, with D perhaps TRBD1 (6 bases). This CDR3 contains 12 residues. Looked up from germline, CDR1 is LNHDA and CDR2 is SQIVND (reference sequence). The V end lost 3 bases, the J end lost 5 bases, and 7 bases lay between the germline ends. The CDR3 DNA reads as TGTGCCAGTAGTATCACAGGGTATGGCTACACCTTC. This gives the protein CASSITGYGYTF.

The chain joins TRBV11-1 to TRBJ2-7, with a possible D match to TRBD1 (5 bases). The germline V and J ends were trimmed by 3 bases and 1 base, with 7 bases remaining between them. The CDR3 is 13 amino acids. The germline gives CDR1 SGHAT, CDR2 FQDESV (reference sequence). The CDR3: CASSFDRSYEQYF. CDR3 nucleotide sequence: TGTGCCAGCAGCTTTGACAGATCCTACGAGCAGTACTTC.

This rearrangement joins TRBV5-1 to TRBJ2-3; D not certain. CDR3 size: 14 residues. V dropped 4 bases and J dropped 4 bases, with 13 bases sitting between them. Germline V gene lookup returns CDR1 SGHRS and CDR2 YFSETQ. The CDR3 reads CASSPSVGADTQYF. CDR3 nucleotide sequence: TGCGCCAGCAGCCCATCAGTCGGAGCAGATACGCAGTATTTT.

The genes are TRBV7-6 and TRBJ1-6, with D hard to call. V dropped 1 base and J dropped 7 bases, with 11 bases sitting between them. Germline V lookup: CDR1 SGHVS, CDR2 FNYEAQ. The CDR3 loop spans 15 amino acids. In nucleotides, the CDR3 is TGTGCCAGCAGCTTAGAACAGATGGGGAATTCACCCCTCCACTTT. Translation gives CASSLEQMGNSPLHF.

The chain couples TRBV28 to TRBJ2-7, with 7 bases matching TRBD1. V shed 2 bases and J 1 base; nucleotides not matched to a gene: 8. Germline V CDR1 and CDR2: MDHEN, SYDVKM. This CDR3 has 16 residues. CDR3 sequence reads: CASSLGYWTGSYEQYF. DNA for the CDR3: TGTGCCAGCAGTTTAGGATACTGGACAGGTTCCTACGAGCAGTACTTC.

This clone was counted once. The chain has TRBV5-5 and TRBJ1-1, with D hard to call. This CDR3 is built from 13 residues. The V gene's germline CDR1 is SGHKS and CDR2 YYEKEE (reference sequence). V was pared by 9 bases and J by 0 bases, with 12 bases between. The CDR3 sequence: CATFRTVNTEAFF. As DNA, the CDR3 is TGTGCCACCTTTAGGACGGTGAACACTGAAGCTTTCTTT.

The genes are TRBV6-4 and TRBJ1-4; no clear D. Trimming pared 3 bases from V and 0 bases from J, leaving 8 bases between. The CDR3 is 15 residues long. Germline CDR1 and CDR2: MRHNA and SNTAGT. CDR3 coding DNA: TGTGCCAGCAGTGAGGGAAAGGCAACTAATGAAAAACTGTTTTTT. It codes for CASSEGKATNEKLFF.

J is TRBJ2-7 and V is TRBV2, with 7 bases lining up with TRBD2. Germline CDR1 reads SNHLY; CDR2 reads FYNNEI. CDR3 length: 14 residues. Trimming removed 7 bases from V and 7 bases from J; junction bases left unmatched: 13. The CDR3 reads CASNKDTSAGEQYF. CDR3 coding DNA: TGTGCCAGCAATAAAGATACTAGCGCGGGAGAGCAGTACTTC.